The clone carrying this T cell receptor (beta chain) was counted a single time. The antigen remains undetermined. The data stem from a study of cytomegalovirus exposure and HLA in healthy donors. CDR3 length equals 14 residues. V lost 5 bases and J 3 bases, leaving 13 bases between the germline ends. Germline CDR1 MNHEY, CDR2 SVGAGI. Produced via immunoSEQ multiplex PCR; TCRdb's table is partial and in-frame only. The sample has a few hundred thousand clones; 86% are singletons. Broader study findings: The authors listed 150 or so TCR beta chains as cytomegalovirus-associated. In vitro experiments confirmed that a few CMV-associated chains were specific for CMV antigens.

The sequence came from a woman younger than 35 in good health and CMV-seronegative. The rearrangement links TRBV6-5 to TRBJ1-1; possibly TRBD1 for D (6 bases). Specimen: PBMCs. The CDR3: CASSPRGFHTEAFF. In DNA form, the CDR3 reads TGTGCCAGCAGTCCCAGGGGATTCCACACTGAAGCTTTCTTT.